This T cell receptor (beta chain) was identified during a study of blood T cells in healthy people across ages. Sample-barcoded 5' priming and a J-beta primer mix drove a second PCR of roughly 7 to 11 cycles. In TCRdb, the 5' RACE reads were re-called with MiXCR into one record per CDR3 protein. The data hold 1.5 million to 2 million distinct CDR3 sequences, with under 30% observed a single time. This clonotype was detected only a few times. The germline gives CDR1 MNHEY, CDR2 SVGAGI. This CDR3 has 16 residues. The V gene end was trimmed by 5 bases and the J gene end by 2 bases; junction bases not matched to a gene: 12.

Sequences were obtained from blood. The chain employs TRBV6-5 and TRBJ2-7; TRBD2 aligns across 7 bases. This TCR was recovered from a woman aged 25 to 39 in good health. The CDR3 bases are TGTGCCAGCAGTCCGATATCGGGGGGATCCGCCTACGAGCAGTACTTC. Protein product: CASSPISGGSAYEQYF.